A selection of T cell receptor beta chains follows, all from one sample in a study of radiation and T cells in renal cell carcinoma. The protocol was immunoSEQ multiplex PCR, while the TCRdb copy is restricted to in-frame clones and leaves out a portion. The table lists some 80,000 clones, approximately 86% of them singletons. This specimen consisted of blood, obtained from a patient whose treatment included radiotherapy and nephrectomy. Source of these receptors: a woman in her fifties or sixties with renal cell carcinoma. Each CDR3 is given with its conserved first and last residue. The D gene is left open where the match is weak. Only part of the rows carry a size: once, few, many, or a class if the clone is expanded.

size,D,J,V,CDR3,DNA
-,-,TRBJ1-1,TRBV6-5,CASSLDSNTEAFF,TGTGCCAGCAGTCTCGACAGTAACACTGAAGCTTTCTTT
-,-,TRBJ2-7,TRBV5-5,CASSLDLALGEQYF,TGTGCCAGCAGCTTGGACCTGGCCTTGGGGGAGCAGTACTTC
-,-,TRBJ2-1,TRBV30,CAWRAGTLETTPYSYNEQFF,TGTGCCTGGAGGGCCGGGACTCTTGAAACAACGCCCTACTCCTACAATGAGCAGTTCTTC
-,-,TRBJ1-1,TRBV7-8,CASSSYTEAFF,TGTGCCAGCAGCTCCTACACTGAAGCTTTCTTT
-,TRBD1,TRBJ1-1,TRBV5-1,CASSWGQSPEAFF,TGCGCCAGCAGCTGGGGACAGAGCCCTGAAGCTTTCTTT
-,-,TRBJ1-4,TRBV7-9,CASSLGGIGNEKLFF,TGTGCCAGCAGCTTAGGGGGGATTGGTAATGAAAAACTGTTTTTT
-,TRBD1,TRBJ2-6,TRBV4-3,CASSQGQGAGANVLTF,TGCGCCAGCAGCCAAGGACAGGGAGCTGGGGCCAACGTCCTGACTTTC
once,-,TRBJ1-1,TRBV27,CASRRTALLKNTEAFF,TGTGCCAGCCGCCGGACGGCTTTACTGAAGAACACTGAAGCTTTCTTT
-,-,TRBJ1-1,TRBV13,CASSLHSQEVAFF,TGTGCCAGCAGCCTTCACAGTCAAGAGGTAGCTTTCTTT
-,-,TRBJ1-1,TRBV28,CASSLGSVAFF,TGTGCCAGCAGTTTGGGGTCGGTAGCTTTCTTT
-,TRBD1,TRBJ2-2,TRBV27,CASKADRGLGNTGELFF,TGTGCCAGCAAGGCCGACAGGGGGCTAGGGAACACCGGGGAGCTGTTTTTT
-,-,TRBJ1-3,TRBV7-2,CASSSNLPGSGNTIYF,TGTGCCAGCAGCTCCAACCTACCCGGCTCTGGAAACACCATATATTTT
-,-,TRBJ1-5,TRBV7-9,CASSLMSPRAGNQPQHF,TGTGCCAGCAGCCTCATGTCCCCTCGTGCGGGGAATCAGCCCCAGCATTTT
-,-,TRBJ2-3,TRBV4-3,CASSRELTDTQYF,TGCGCCAGCAGCCGGGAGCTCACAGATACGCAGTATTTT
-,-,TRBJ2-2,TRBV11-2,CASRKGHTTGELFF,TGTGCCAGCAGGAAGGGACATACCACCGGGGAGCTGTTTTTT
-,-,TRBJ2-5,TRBV10-1,CASAGTLQETQYF,TGCGCCAGCGCAGGGACACTCCAAGAGACCCAGTACTTC
-,TRBD2,TRBJ2-7,TRBV28,CALQGTSGRSNEQYF,TGTGCCTTGCAGGGGACTAGCGGGAGGTCAAACGAGCAGTACTTC
-,TRBD2,TRBJ2-7,TRBV19,CASSIGAGSSYEQYF,TGTGCCAGTAGTATAGGAGCGGGGTCCTCCTACGAGCAGTACTTC
-,TRBD1,TRBJ2-7,TRBV6-5,CASRGGQGSSYEQYF,TGTGCCAGCAGGGGGGGACAGGGGTCCTCCTACGAGCAGTACTTC
-,-,TRBJ2-1,TRBV4-3,CASSQARDGTFNEQFF,TGCGCCAGCAGCCAAGCGAGGGATGGGACGTTCAATGAGCAGTTCTTC
once,-,TRBJ2-7,TRBV19,CASSRQHYEQYF,TGTGCCAGTAGCAGACAGCACTACGAGCAGTACTTC
once,TRBD2,TRBJ2-7,TRBV5-1,CASSLHSTGTILYEQYF,TGCGCCAGCAGCTTGCATAGTACCGGGACTATCCTGTACGAGCAGTACTTC
-,-,TRBJ1-1,TRBV18,CASSPNTGTAGTEAFF,TGTGCCAGCTCACCCAACACCGGGACCGCAGGCACTGAAGCTTTCTTT
-,TRBD1,TRBJ2-7,TRBV9,CASSVGTIGTGTVSYEQYF,TGTGCCAGCAGCGTAGGTACTATAGGAACCGGGACAGTCTCCTACGAGCAGTACTTC
-,TRBD2,TRBJ2-1,TRBV5-1,CASSSLVGLAGEGEQFF,TGCGCCAGCAGCTCCCTCGTGGGACTAGCGGGAGAGGGTGAGCAGTTCTTC
-,-,TRBJ2-1,TRBV28,CASSLTRGGLNEQFF,TGTGCCAGCAGTTTGACTAGGGGGGGGTTGAATGAGCAGTTCTTC
-,-,TRBJ2-2,TRBV5-1,CASSYRDTGELFF,TGCGCCAGCAGCTACAGGGACACCGGGGAGCTGTTTTTT
-,TRBD1,TRBJ1-1,TRBV7-2,CASSLGQEDTEAFF,TGTGCCAGCAGCCTAGGACAGGAGGACACTGAAGCTTTCTTT
-,-,TRBJ2-1,TRBV4-3,CASSQSLPGTGVPYNEQFF,TGCGCCAGCAGCCAAAGTCTCCCCGGTACGGGAGTACCCTACAATGAGCAGTTCTTC
-,-,TRBJ2-3,TRBV5-4,CASSRLRDMSTDTQYF,TGTGCCAGCAGCCGTCTAAGGGACATGAGCACAGATACGCAGTATTTT
few,-,TRBJ1-5,TRBV14,CASSQGAGQPQHF,TGTGCCAGCAGCCAAGGGGCAGGTCAGCCCCAGCATTTT
-,-,TRBJ2-7,TRBV28,CASSLRRDGSYEQYF,TGTGCCAGCAGTTTACGAAGGGACGGTTCCTACGAGCAGTACTTC
-,-,TRBJ1-1,TRBV5-4,CASSLGTTGNTEAFF,TGTGCCAGCAGCTTGGGAACGACAGGGAACACTGAAGCTTTCTTT
-,TRBD1,TRBJ2-7,TRBV6-5,CASSDRDRAHEQYF,TGTGCCAGCAGTGACCGGGACAGGGCCCACGAGCAGTACTTC
-,TRBD2,TRBJ2-7,TRBV7-2,CASSSPGTSGVRDF,TGTGCCAGCAGCTCCCCCGGGACTAGCGGTGTAAGGGACTTC
-,-,TRBJ1-2,TRBV6-5,CASSYSGQRGYTF,TGTGCCAGCAGTTACTCGGGTCAGAGGGGCTACACCTTC
-,TRBD2,TRBJ2-2,TRBV18,CASSSRTSGSPGELFF,TGTGCCAGCTCATCTCGGACTAGCGGGAGTCCCGGGGAGCTGTTTTTT
-,TRBD1,TRBJ2-7,TRBV5-1,CASSSGQGVSYEQYF,TGCGCCAGCAGCTCGGGACAGGGGGTTTCCTACGAGCAGTACTTC
-,TRBD1,TRBJ1-1,TRBV5-4,CASSPQGGHTEAFF,TGTGCCAGCAGCCCCCAGGGGGGACACACTGAAGCTTTCTTT
-,TRBD2,TRBJ2-3,TRBV7-9,CASSILPLAGTDTQYF,TGTGCCAGCAGCATTCTTCCACTAGCGGGCACAGATACGCAGTATTTT
-,-,TRBJ1-4,TRBV9,CASTSGTVGEKLFF,TGTGCCAGCACCTCAGGGACGGTGGGGGAGAAACTGTTTTTT
few,-,TRBJ1-1,TRBV9,CASSVEPENTEAFF,TGTGCCAGCAGCGTAGAACCGGAGAACACTGAAGCTTTCTTT
-,-,TRBJ2-3,TRBV4-2,CASSTITDTQYF,TGTGCCAGCAGCACAATCACAGATACGCAGTATTTT
-,TRBD1,TRBJ2-7,TRBV7-6,CASSRQTGPTYEQYF,TGTGCCAGCAGCCGCCAGACAGGGCCAACCTACGAGCAGTACTTC
-,-,TRBJ1-1,TRBV5-4,CASSLEPGKGAEAFF,TGTGCCAGCAGCTTGGAGCCGGGGAAGGGGGCTGAAGCTTTCTTT
-,-,TRBJ1-2,TRBV5-8,CASSAQGRNRYGYTF,TGTGCCAGCAGCGCCCAGGGACGGAATCGCTATGGCTACACCTTC
once,TRBD1,TRBJ1-1,TRBV7-2,CASSLRGQGRAEAFF,TGTGCCAGCAGCTTGCGAGGACAGGGTCGCGCTGAAGCTTTCTTT
-,TRBD1,TRBJ2-7,TRBV10-3,CAITPGQGKYEQYF,TGTGCCATCACCCCCGGACAGGGAAAATACGAGCAGTACTTC
-,-,TRBJ2-7,TRBV7-2,CASRNSGSYEQYF,TGTGCCAGCAGAAATAGTGGCTCCTACGAGCAGTACTTC
-,-,TRBJ2-7,TRBV29-1,CSVEGEGGYEQYF,TGCAGCGTTGAAGGGGAAGGTGGCTACGAGCAGTACTTC
-,TRBD2,TRBJ2-7,TRBV9,CASSFQAGGLWDEQYF,TGTGCCAGCAGCTTCCAAGCGGGGGGGCTTTGGGACGAGCAGTACTTC
-,TRBD2,TRBJ2-1,TRBV5-1,CASSFIAGGRSNEQFF,TGCGCCAGCAGTTTTATAGCGGGGGGGCGAAGTAATGAGCAGTTCTTC
-,-,TRBJ1-2,TRBV10-1,CASSESGVNYGYTF,TGCGCCAGCAGTGAGTCGGGGGTTAACTATGGCTACACCTTC
-,-,TRBJ2-3,TRBV15,CATSRWTETDTQYF,TGTGCCACCAGCAGATGGACAGAAACAGATACGCAGTATTTT
-,-,TRBJ2-1,TRBV5-1,CASSLDLNEQFF,TGCGCCAGCAGCTTGGATCTCAATGAGCAGTTCTTC
-,TRBD2,TRBJ2-1,TRBV28,CASTLAGQQFF,TGTGCCAGCACTTTAGCGGGCCAGCAGTTCTTC
few,TRBD1,TRBJ1-5,TRBV10-3,CAISVDRGDNQPQHF,TGTGCCATCAGTGTCGACAGGGGGGATAATCAGCCCCAGCATTTT
many,-,TRBJ1-3,TRBV10-3,CAIMGSGSGNTIYF,TGTGCCATCATGGGGTCCGGCTCTGGAAACACCATATATTTT
-,-,TRBJ2-1,TRBV7-2,CASSLYGSYNEQFF,TGTGCCAGCAGCTTATACGGTAGTTACAATGAGCAGTTCTTC
-,-,TRBJ2-6,TRBV5-1,CASSLATASGGANVLTF,TGCGCCAGCAGCTTGGCGACAGCTTCAGGGGGGGCCAACGTCCTGACTTTC